This is a list of T cell receptor beta chains from one sample in a study of siplizumab effects on memory and regulatory T cells. The repertoire was sequenced with immunoSEQ multiplex PCR; TCRdb's copy has only in-frame clones and lacks some. This table holds about 50,000 clones, over 75% found once. Sequenced material: naive CD8+ T cells sorted from blood. These receptors all stem from a human donor in good health. Each CDR3 is given with its conserved first and last residue. D genes are given only for firm matches. Only part of the rows carry a size: once, few, many, or a class if the clone is expanded.

TRBD1	TRBJ1-2	TRBV19	-	CASSRGDGYTF	TGTGCCAGTAGCAGGGGGGACGGCTACACCTTC
-	TRBJ1-2	TRBV7-9	-	CASSPDPRGYGYTF	TGTGCCAGCAGCCCGGACCCGAGGGGCTATGGCTACACCTTC
-	TRBJ2-6	TRBV29-1	once	CSVEEGYGANVLTF	TGCAGCGTTGAAGAAGGGTACGGGGCCAACGTCCTGACTTTC
TRBD2	TRBJ2-7	TRBV7-9	-	CASSSLAGTYEQYF	TGTGCCAGCAGCTCCCTAGCGGGGACCTACGAGCAGTACTTC
-	TRBJ2-2	TRBV9	-	CASSVGSLVNGGELFF	TGTGCCAGCAGCGTAGGTTCTCTAGTAAACGGCGGGGAGCTGTTTTTT
-	TRBJ2-3	TRBV5-4	-	CASSYYADTQYF	TGTGCCAGCAGCTACTACGCGGATACGCAGTATTTT
-	TRBJ1-5	TRBV4-1	few	CASSQDLDRAQPQHF	TGCGCCAGCAGCCAAGATCTTGATAGGGCTCAGCCCCAGCATTTT
-	TRBJ1-1	TRBV11-2	-	CASSLSLRTEAFF	TGTGCCAGCAGCTTAAGCCTGAGAACTGAAGCTTTCTTT
TRBD1	TRBJ2-7	TRBV27	-	CASSLGTGPFEQYF	TGTGCCAGCAGTTTAGGGACAGGGCCCTTCGAGCAGTACTTC
-	TRBJ2-3	TRBV10-1	-	CASSGGPSRSSTDTQYF	TGCGCCAGCAGCGGAGGGCCGAGCCGATCTAGCACAGATACGCAGTATTTT
-	TRBJ2-1	TRBV5-1	-	CASSLSQGTNNEQFF	TGCGCCAGCAGCTTGAGCCAGGGCACTAACAATGAGCAGTTCTTC
TRBD2	TRBJ2-3	TRBV28	-	CASSSRLAGDGDTQYF	TGTGCCAGCAGTTCCAGACTAGCGGGAGACGGAGATACGCAGTATTTT
-	TRBJ1-1	TRBV7-9	-	CASSLAIGVTEAFF	TGTGCCAGCAGCTTAGCAATAGGGGTCACTGAAGCTTTCTTT
TRBD1	TRBJ1-4	TRBV10-3	-	CAISESTQGTQGGLFF	TGTGCCATCAGTGAGTCGACCCAGGGAACTCAGGGGGGTCTGTTTTTT
-	TRBJ1-1	TRBV4-1	-	CASSLSQGASGWVEAFF	TGCGCCAGCAGCCTTTCGCAAGGGGCCTCGGGCTGGGTGGAAGCTTTCTTT
-	TRBJ2-7	TRBV25-1	-	CASSDRGNYEQYF	TGTGCCAGCAGTGATAGGGGAAACTACGAGCAGTACTTC
TRBD1	TRBJ2-4	TRBV27	-	CASSLSGGTGLAKNIQYF	TGTGCCAGCAGTTTATCGGGAGGGACAGGGCTAGCCAAAAACATTCAGTACTTC
TRBD1	TRBJ1-2	TRBV7-9	-	CASSLAGTGTYGYTF	TGTGCCAGCAGCTTAGCCGGGACAGGGACCTATGGCTACACCTTC
-	TRBJ2-2	TRBV6-1	-	CASSRLHNYAGELFF	TGTGCCAGCAGTAGGCTGCATAATTATGCCGGGGAGCTGTTTTTT
TRBD1	TRBJ1-5	TRBV11-3	-	CASSRRTGVLQPQHF	TGTGCCAGCAGCAGACGGACAGGGGTCCTACAGCCCCAGCATTTT
TRBD1	TRBJ2-7	TRBV7-9	-	CASSFPGTGTIYEQYF	TGTGCCAGCAGCTTCCCCGGGACAGGGACCATCTACGAGCAGTACTTC
TRBD2	TRBJ2-7	TRBV9	-	CASSPGGTIYEQYF	TGTGCCAGCAGCCCGGGGGGGACAATTTACGAGCAGTACTTC
-	TRBJ1-2	TRBV25-1	-	CASSDVERNGYTF	TGTGCCAGCAGTGATGTGGAGCGAAATGGCTACACCTTC
TRBD1	TRBJ1-1	TRBV9	-	CASSVGQGANTEAFF	TGTGCCAGCAGCGTAGGACAGGGGGCGAACACTGAAGCTTTCTTT
-	TRBJ2-1	TRBV18	-	CASSRVGGTSSYNEQFF	TGTGCCAGCTCACGGGTAGGGGGGACCTCCTCCTACAATGAGCAGTTCTTC
TRBD1	TRBJ1-1	TRBV27	-	CASSFVGQADAFF	TGTGCCAGCAGTTTTGTCGGACAGGCTGATGCTTTCTTT
-	TRBJ2-7	TRBV7-9	once	CASSPSGGGYEQYF	TGTGCCAGCTCGCCTAGCGGAGGGGGTTACGAGCAGTACTTC
-	TRBJ1-1	TRBV25-1	-	CASSERGTEAFF	TGTGCCAGCAGTGAACGGGGCACTGAAGCTTTCTTT
-	TRBJ1-1	TRBV29-1	-	CSVDVGASTEAFF	TGCAGCGTTGATGTGGGGGCGAGCACTGAAGCTTTCTTT
TRBD1	TRBJ1-1	TRBV27	-	CASSSLLAGQLNTEAFF	TGTGCCAGCAGTTCCCTACTTGCGGGACAGTTAAACACTGAAGCTTTCTTT
-	TRBJ1-5	TRBV4-1	-	CASSQDPRSGQEPQHF	TGCGCCAGCAGCCAGGATCCAAGGTCAGGGCAGGAGCCCCAGCATTTT
TRBD1	TRBJ1-2	TRBV5-4	-	CASSPTGGSSYGYTF	TGTGCCAGCAGCCCCACAGGGGGCAGCAGCTATGGCTACACCTTC
TRBD1	TRBJ2-2	TRBV18	-	CASSPGQALVTGELFF	TGTGCCAGCTCACCCGGACAGGCTCTTGTCACCGGGGAGCTGTTTTTT
-	TRBJ2-3	TRBV9	-	CASSVGGQSTDTQYF	TGTGCCAGCAGCGTCGGGGGGCAAAGCACAGATACGCAGTATTTT
-	TRBJ1-3	TRBV29-1	-	CSVEDHTKSSGNTIYF	TGCAGCGTTGAAGATCACACCAAGTCCTCTGGAAACACCATATATTTT
-	TRBJ1-1	TRBV29-1	-	CSVALGGTEAFF	TGCAGCGTTGCTCTGGGGGGCACTGAAGCTTTCTTT